The text below deals with one T cell receptor (beta chain). The data were obtained in a study of blood T cell repertoires in COVID-19. Study-wide background: T cells, B-cell-depleted T cells, or PBMCs provided the cDNA or gDNA that served as material.

J lost 1 base, V lost 2 bases, and 5 bases had no gene match. Germline loops: CDR1 SGDLS, CDR2 YYNGEE. The CDR3 runs to 17 residues. Data came from immunoSEQ multiplex PCR; TCRdb stores just in-frame clones and leaves some out. The repertoire holds roughly 200,000 clones, with roughly nine tenths as singletons. The gene calls are TRBV9 and TRBJ2-2; 10 positions match TRBD2. This TCR was sampled from a woman aged 40 to 50 with acute COVID-19. The sequenced material came from PBMCs or T cells enriched from blood (not recorded which). The CDR3 loop reads CASSVSGLAENTGELFF. The CDR3 DNA follows: TGTGCCAGCAGCGTCAGCGGACTAGCGGAGAACACCGGGGAGCTGTTTTTT.